The 24 T cell receptor beta chains below come from one sample, sequenced in a study of T-cell reconstitution after alpha-beta-depleted transplantation in children. The library targeted TCRbeta and was prepared with unique molecular identifiers. Each CDR3 protein is one row after TCRdb ran MiXCR on the PCR reads. The sample has some 830,000 distinct CDR3 sequences, about 16% seen once; the top ten hold approximately 4.5%. Sequencing was performed on PBMCs, mostly from graft donor cells, taken 360 days after TCRalphabeta/CD19-depleted stem cell transplant. These receptors all come from a male patient aged 10-17 years who had a stem cell transplant for acute lymphoblastic leukemia, so the T cells may come from the graft donor.

This clonotype was found many times. The chain links TRBV12-3 or TRBV12-4 to TRBJ2-7; 8 bases line up with TRBD1. The ends lost 6 bases at V and 1 base at J; junction bases unmatched: 5. This CDR3 spans 14 amino acids. The CDR3 coding sequence is TGTGCCAGCAGGACCGGGACAGGTTCCTACGAGCAGTACTTC. This sequence encodes CASRTGTGSYEQYF.

The CDR3 loop reads CSARAIGTGDNEQFF. CDR3 bases: TGCAGTGCTAGAGCGATCGGGACAGGGGACAATGAGCAGTTCTTC. This rearrangement joins TRBV20-1 to TRBJ2-1, with TRBD1 matching 10 bases. Trimming took 1 base from V and 5 from J; bases not matched to a gene: 5. The CDR3 contains 15 residues. Germline assignment: CDR1 DFQATT and CDR2 SNEGSKA (reference sequence).

The chain carries TRBV7-8 and TRBJ1-2, with 10 bases that match TRBD1. Germline V CDR1 and CDR2: SGHVS, FQNEAQ. The CDR3 is made up of 14 amino acids. Losses at the gene ends were 1 base for V and 8 bases for J; bases not matched to a gene: 4. As DNA, the CDR3 is TGTGCCAGCAGCTTAGGGGACAGGGGTCTCGGCTACACCTTC. As protein: CASSLGDRGLGYTF. The full variable domain, with the rest looked up from reference TRBV7-8 and TRBJ1-2, is GAGVSQSPRYKVAKRGQDVALRCDPISGHVSLFWYQQALGQGPEFLTYFQNEAQLDKSGLPSDRFFAERPEGSVSTLKIQRTQQEDSAVYLCASSLGDRGLGYTFGSGTRLTVV.

This clonotype has only a few counts. V and J are TRBV12-3 or TRBV12-4 and TRBJ1-2, with D possibly matching TRBD1 (5 bases). Trimming took 6 bases from V and 4 from J, leaving 18 bases between them. This CDR3 is built from 15 residues. CDR3 nucleotides: TGTGCCAGCAGCCCGTGGTGGGGGAACCCCTATGGCTACACCTTC. Protein: CASSPWWGNPYGYTF.

The chain uses TRBV11-1 and TRBJ1-1; tentative D call: TRBD1 (5 bases). Trimming cost V 8 bases and J 1 base, with 14 bases left between them. From germline, CDR1 is SGHAT and CDR2 FQDESV (reference sequence). The CDR3 is 14 residues long. The CDR3 region has the DNA TGTGCCAGCTGCCCGTCGGGGGGGAACACTGAAGCTTTCTTT. This translates into CASCPSGGNTEAFF.

This clonotype was found a few times. The J gene is TRBJ2-1, the V gene TRBV7-9, with 11 bases fitting TRBD2. CDR1 and CDR2 (germline): SEHNR, FQNEAQ (reference sequence). With 6 bases clipped from V and 0 bases from J, the junction kept 10 bases outside the gene matches. The CDR3 is 18 amino acids. CDR3 sequence reads: CASSPGTSGIGSYNEQFF. CDR3 nucleotides: TGTGCCAGCAGTCCCGGGACTAGCGGAATCGGCTCCTACAATGAGCAGTTCTTC.

The gene calls are TRBV10-2 and TRBJ2-1; 9 nucleotides agree with TRBD2. Germline CDR1 is WSHSY and CDR2 is SAAADI. The CDR3 consists of 16 residues. J lost 4 bases, V lost 8 bases, and 12 bases had no gene match. CDR3 bases: TGCGCCAGCGAGAGACTAGCGGAAGGAGGATACAATGAGCAGTTCTTC. Translating gives CASERLAEGGYNEQFF.

There are a few counts of this clonotype. The CDR3 reads CSVEGSRDTFF. The CDR3 DNA is TGCAGCGTTGAAGGTTCGAGGGACACGTTCTTC. This sequence joins TRBV29-1 and TRBJ2-1; perhaps TRBD1 as D (6 bases). Trimming left V 1 base short and J 15 bases short, with 13 bases between. CDR1 is SQVTM, CDR2 ANQGSEA, per germline. The CDR3 has 11 residues.

This clonotype has only one observation. This chain links TRBV5-6 with TRBJ2-7; possibly TRBD1 for D (6 bases). CDR3 length: 15 residues. The germline gives CDR1 SGHDT, CDR2 YYEEEE. Trimming removed 4 bases from V and 3 bases from J, with 17 bases in between. The CDR3 DNA reads as TGTGCCAGCAGCATTGGGGGCATTCCACTCTACGAGCAGTACTTC. Its protein is CASSIGGIPLYEQYF.

This clonotype was counted only a few times. The genes are TRBV28 and TRBJ1-5; a weak D match, TRBD1 (5 bases). Trimming removed 6 bases from V and 2 bases from J, with 26 bases in between. Germline CDR1 MDHEN, CDR2 SYDVKM. The CDR3 sequence is 19 residues long. CDR3 sequence: CASSPYGQGGLWGNQPQHF. CDR3 coding DNA: TGTGCCAGCAGCCCCTACGGGCAGGGAGGCCTCTGGGGCAATCAGCCCCAGCATTTT.

The chain recombines TRBV12-3 or TRBV12-4 with TRBJ1-2, with no clear D. The germline V and J ends were trimmed by 8 bases and 4 bases, with 11 bases remaining between them. The length of the CDR3 is 12 residues. The CDR3 DNA reads as TGTGCCAGCGTCGTAGGTCCCTATGGCTACACCTTC. Amino acids: CASVVGPYGYTF.

This clonotype has a count of ten or more. The V gene is TRBV28, the J gene TRBJ1-1; 8 bases fit TRBD1. The CDR3 runs 17 residues. The V and J ends lost 7 bases and 5 bases, in that order; junction bases with no gene match: 18. Per germline, CDR1 MDHEN and CDR2 SYDVKM. The CDR3 sequence: CASKVSTGAHEDTEAFF. The CDR3 DNA follows: TGTGCCAGCAAAGTTTCGACAGGGGCCCACGAAGATACTGAAGCTTTCTTT. Full variable domain (missing parts from reference TRBV28 and TRBJ1-1): DVKVTQSSRYLVKRTGEKVFLECVQDMDHENMFWYRQDPGLGLRLIYFSYDVKMKEKGDIPEGYSVSREKKERFSLILESASTNQTSMYLCASKVSTGAHEDTEAFFGQGTRLTVV.

This chain links TRBV29-1 with TRBJ2-5; no clear D. The CDR3 covers 13 residues. Germline assignment: CDR1 SQVTM and CDR2 ANQGSEA. V was trimmed by 5 bases and J by 8 bases, leaving 18 bases between them. This CDR3 reads CSVCWLPLRTQYF. In DNA, the CDR3 is TGCAGCGTTTGCTGGCTGCCCCTGAGAACCCAGTACTTC.

This clonotype has a handful of counts. J is TRBJ2-2 and V is TRBV7-8, with a possible D match to TRBD2 (5 bases). With 8 bases removed from V and 6 bases from J, the gap between germline ends came to 22 bases. The CDR3 has 16 residues. The germline gives CDR1 SGHVS, CDR2 FQNEAQ. The CDR3 region has the DNA TGTGCCAGCGCCCCCCGCGACTACGTACTTTCCGGGGAGCTGTTTTTT. Translating it yields CASAPRDYVLSGELFF. Based on the CDR3 plus reference TRBV7-8 and TRBJ2-2, the full variable domain is GAGVSQSPRYKVAKRGQDVALRCDPISGHVSLFWYQQALGQGPEFLTYFQNEAQLDKSGLPSDRFFAERPEGSVSTLKIQRTQQEDSAVYLCASAPRDYVLSGELFFGEGSRLTVL.

The count of this clonotype is one. A much larger clone is a single base away; this may be a read error. The chain joins TRBV20-1 to TRBJ2-5; D is unclear. CDR3 size: 13 residues. Germline CDR1 DFQATT, CDR2 SNEGSKA (reference sequence). CDR3 coding DNA: TGCAATGCTAGATGGCAGGTTCGGGAGACCCAGTACTTC. Translated: CNARWQVRETQYF.

The table lists this clonotype with many counts. The chain carries TRBV3-1 and TRBJ2-3; 12 nucleotides align to TRBD2. The CDR3 extends over 17 amino acids. V gave up 4 bases and J gave up 5 bases; unmatched junction bases: 10. The germline CDR1 and CDR2 sequences are LGHDT and YNNKEL (reference sequence). The CDR3 region has the DNA TGTGCCAGCAGCCCCCCTAGCGGGAGGGCCTTCGGAGATACGCAGTATTTT. Protein sequence: CASSPPSGRAFGDTQYF.

The chain combines TRBV7-6 with TRBJ1-2; D is possibly TRBD1 (5 bases). The ends were cut back, 3 bases at V and 4 bases at J, with 12 bases in the middle. The CDR3 is made up of 14 amino acids. The germline gives CDR1 SGHVS, CDR2 FNYEAQ. CDR3 bases: TGTGCCAGCAGCTTTCGACAGTCGGGCTATGGCTACACCTTC. Protein sequence: CASSFRQSGYGYTF.

The chain couples TRBV20-1 to TRBJ1-5, with 9 bases matching TRBD1. Trimming removed 0 bases from V and 6 bases from J; junction bases left unmatched: 9. CDR1 is DFQATT and CDR2 is SNEGSKA in the germline V gene (reference sequence). The CDR3 sequence is 16 residues long. The CDR3 loop reads CSARDRGTGFGQPQHF. The CDR3 bases are TGCAGTGCTAGAGATCGGGGGACAGGGTTCGGTCAGCCCCAGCATTTT.

The chain employs TRBV24-1 and TRBJ1-2; D uncertain. CDR3 length: 13 amino acids. V was trimmed by 1 base and J by 7 bases, leaving 9 bases between them. Germline CDR1 KGHDR, CDR2 SFDVKD. The CDR3: CATSDFIDGGYTF. DNA for the CDR3: TGTGCCACCAGTGATTTCATCGACGGTGGCTACACCTTC.

The chain uses TRBV6-5 and TRBJ2-2; D perhaps matches TRBD1 (5 bases). The CDR3 has 15 residues. CDR1 is MNHEY, CDR2 SVGAGI, per germline. The V gene lost 6 bases and the J gene lost 5 bases, with 16 bases spanning the gap. The CDR3 protein is CASRYEPGLTGELFF. The CDR3 DNA follows: TGTGCCAGCAGATACGAGCCAGGGCTAACCGGGGAGCTGTTTTTT.

The rearrangement joins TRBV5-1 to TRBJ2-3; weak D call: TRBD1 (6 bases). The CDR3 length is 13 residues. The V and J ends lost 4 bases and 4 bases respectively, with 10 bases between them. The germline V gene has CDR1 SGHRS and CDR2 YFSETQ. The CDR3 DNA follows: TGCGCCAGCAGCACCTCAGGGGCAGATACGCAGTATTTT. Translating it yields CASSTSGADTQYF.

This clonotype was found a few times. The V and J genes are TRBV25-1 and TRBJ2-4; 7 bases map to TRBD2. The germline gives CDR1 MGHDK, CDR2 SYGVNS. Trimming at V came to 8 bases and at J to 5 bases, leaving 6 bases not matched to a gene. The CDR3 length is 13 residues. CDR3 residues: CASRHAGENIQYF. As DNA, the CDR3 is TGTGCCAGCCGCCATGCGGGGGAAAACATTCAGTACTTC. Full variable domain (rest looked up from reference TRBV25-1 and TRBJ2-4): EADIYQTPRYLVIGTGKKITLECSQTMGHDKMYWYQQDPGMELHLIHYSYGVNSTEKGDLSSESTVSRIRTEHFPLTLESARPSHTSQYLCASRHAGENIQYFGAGTRLSVL.

This chain connects TRBV4-2 to TRBJ1-4; 8 positions agree with TRBD1. This CDR3 has 14 amino acids. CDR1 LGHNA and CDR2 YNFKEQ come from the germline V gene. After removal of 1 base from V and 10 bases from J, the junction contained 5 bases not matched to a gene. This CDR3 is CASSQVNRGGKLFF. Here the CDR3 DNA reads TGTGCCAGCAGCCAAGTGAACAGGGGGGGAAAACTGTTTTTT.

This clonotype was picked up many times. The rearrangement uses TRBV11-2 and TRBJ2-7; D is perhaps TRBD2 (6 bases). The V end lost 3 bases, the J end lost 7 bases, and 16 bases lay between the germline ends. The CDR3 is made up of 14 amino acids. The germline V gene has CDR1 SGHAT and CDR2 FQNNGV. The DNA for the CDR3 is TGTGCCAGCAGCTTTTGGAGTATGGCGGGGGAGCAGTACTTC. This gives the protein CASSFWSMAGEQYF.